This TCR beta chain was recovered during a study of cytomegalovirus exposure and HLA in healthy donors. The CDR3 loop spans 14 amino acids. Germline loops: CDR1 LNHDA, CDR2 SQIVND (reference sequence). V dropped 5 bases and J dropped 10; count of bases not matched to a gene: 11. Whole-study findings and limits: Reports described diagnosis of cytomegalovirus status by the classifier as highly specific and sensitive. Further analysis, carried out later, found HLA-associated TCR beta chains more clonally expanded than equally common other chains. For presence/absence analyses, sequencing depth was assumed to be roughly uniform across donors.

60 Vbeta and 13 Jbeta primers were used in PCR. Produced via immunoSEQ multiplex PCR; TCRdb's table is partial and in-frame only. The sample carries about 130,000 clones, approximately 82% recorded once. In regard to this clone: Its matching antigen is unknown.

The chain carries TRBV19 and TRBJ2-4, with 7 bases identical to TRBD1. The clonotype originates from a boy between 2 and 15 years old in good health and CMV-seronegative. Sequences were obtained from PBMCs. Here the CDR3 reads CASSPKGARGIQYF. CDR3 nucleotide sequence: TGTGCCAGTAGTCCCAAGGGGGCCCGAGGAATTCAGTACTTC.